This TCR beta chain was sequenced in a study of blood T cell repertoires in COVID-19. Across the study: From the United States, Italy and Spain came samples of acute and convalescent COVID-19. The analysed material was cDNA or gDNA that came from T cells, B-cell-depleted T cells, or PBMCs.

Points on this clone: This specimen includes other DNA sequences encoding the same CDR3.

Study processing details: Amplification with reference gene primers provided the estimates of nucleated cell counts. Libraries were prepared by immunoSEQ multiplex PCR; TCRdb keeps only in-frame clonotypes and omits some of them. For V, J and clone size, that table is used; D and trimming come from the DNA. The sample lists roughly 260,000 clones, around 82% occurring once. CDR3 size: 13 residues. The V end was cut by 3 bases, the J end by 6 bases, with 8 bases between. Per germline, CDR1 SEHNR and CDR2 FQNEAQ (reference sequence). The receptor was derived from a woman in her seventies with acute or convalescent COVID-19. The chain is built from TRBV7-9 and TRBJ2-2; D is unresolved. Source material: peripheral blood. CDR3: CASSFLAAGELFF. DNA of the CDR3: TGTGCCAGCAGCTTTTTAGCTGCCGGGGAGCTGTTTTTT.